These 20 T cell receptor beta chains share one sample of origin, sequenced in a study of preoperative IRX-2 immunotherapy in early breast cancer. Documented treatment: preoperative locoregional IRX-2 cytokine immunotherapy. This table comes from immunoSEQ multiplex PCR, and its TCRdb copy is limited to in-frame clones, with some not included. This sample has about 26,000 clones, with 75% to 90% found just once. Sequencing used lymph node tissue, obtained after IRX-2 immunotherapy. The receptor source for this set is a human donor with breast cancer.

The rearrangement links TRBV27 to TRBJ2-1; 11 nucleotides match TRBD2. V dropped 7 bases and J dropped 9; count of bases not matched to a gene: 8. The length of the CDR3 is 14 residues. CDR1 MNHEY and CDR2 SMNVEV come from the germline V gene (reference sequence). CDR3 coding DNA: TGTGCCAGCACTATGACTAGCGGGGCTAGTGAGCAGTTCTTC. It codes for CASTMTSGASEQFF.

CDR3 nucleotide sequence: TGTGCCAGTAGTCCCGGCCCCTGGGGGGGTGAAGCTTTCTTT. This codes for CASSPGPWGGEAFF. The rearrangement uses TRBV19 and TRBJ1-1, with D maybe TRBD1 (5 bases). This CDR3 is 14 amino acids long. Trimming cost V 5 bases and J 7 bases, with 17 bases left between them. From germline, CDR1 is LNHDA and CDR2 SQIVND (reference sequence).

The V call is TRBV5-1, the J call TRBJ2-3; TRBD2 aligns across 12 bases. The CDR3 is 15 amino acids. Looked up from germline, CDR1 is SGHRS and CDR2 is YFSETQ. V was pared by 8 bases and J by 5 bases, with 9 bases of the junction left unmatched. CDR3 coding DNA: TGCGCCAGTATTGGACTAGCGGGGTCGGTAGATACGCAGTATTTT. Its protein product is CASIGLAGSVDTQYF.

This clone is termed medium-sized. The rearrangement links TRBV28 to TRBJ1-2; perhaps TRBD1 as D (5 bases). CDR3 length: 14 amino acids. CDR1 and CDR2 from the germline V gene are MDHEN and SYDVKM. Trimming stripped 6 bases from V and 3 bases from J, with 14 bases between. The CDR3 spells CASSQATGYYGYTF. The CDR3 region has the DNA TGTGCCAGCAGCCAAGCCACAGGTTACTATGGCTACACCTTC.

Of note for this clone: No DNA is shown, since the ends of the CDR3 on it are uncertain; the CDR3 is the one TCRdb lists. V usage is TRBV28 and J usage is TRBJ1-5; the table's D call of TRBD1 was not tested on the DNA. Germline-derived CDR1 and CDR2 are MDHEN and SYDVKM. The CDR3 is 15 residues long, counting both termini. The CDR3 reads CASSTSSTGNQPQHF.

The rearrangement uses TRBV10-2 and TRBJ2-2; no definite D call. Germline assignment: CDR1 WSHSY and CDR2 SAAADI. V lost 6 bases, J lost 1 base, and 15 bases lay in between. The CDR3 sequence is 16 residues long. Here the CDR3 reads CASRTLTGQNTGELFF. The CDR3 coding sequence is TGCGCCAGCAGGACCTTAACGGGCCAGAACACCGGGGAGCTGTTTTTT.

The CDR3 sequence is CASSPRQVYGYTF. Here the CDR3 DNA reads TGTGCCAGTAGTCCCAGACAGGTCTATGGCTACACCTTC. V and J are TRBV19 and TRBJ1-2; D may be TRBD1 (6 bases). Trimming shortened V by 5 bases and J by 4 bases, and 11 bases separated the two germline ends. The CDR3 length is 13 residues. Germline loops: CDR1 LNHDA, CDR2 SQIVND (reference sequence).

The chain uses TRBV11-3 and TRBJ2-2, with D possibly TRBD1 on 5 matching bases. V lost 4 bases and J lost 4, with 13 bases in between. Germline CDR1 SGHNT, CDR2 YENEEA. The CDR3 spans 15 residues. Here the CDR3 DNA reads TGTGCCAGCAGCTCCTCCCAGGGTGGCACCGGGGAGCTGTTTTTT. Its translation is CASSSSQGGTGELFF.

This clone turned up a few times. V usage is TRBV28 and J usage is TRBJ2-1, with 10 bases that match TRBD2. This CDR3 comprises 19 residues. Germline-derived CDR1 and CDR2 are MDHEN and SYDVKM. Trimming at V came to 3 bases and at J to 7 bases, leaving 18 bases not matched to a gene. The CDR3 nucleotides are TGTGCCAGCAGTTTTTCGGATCCCCGAGCGGGGGGGTTTGAGAATGAGCAGTTCTTC. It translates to CASSFSDPRAGGFENEQFF.

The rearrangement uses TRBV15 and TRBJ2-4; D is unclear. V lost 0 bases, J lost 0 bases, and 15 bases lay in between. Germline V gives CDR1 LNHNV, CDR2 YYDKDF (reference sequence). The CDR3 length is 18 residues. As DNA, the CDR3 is TGTGCCACCAGCAGAGATAATTTAGAACTTCTAGCCAAAAACATTCAGTACTTC. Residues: CATSRDNLELLAKNIQYF.

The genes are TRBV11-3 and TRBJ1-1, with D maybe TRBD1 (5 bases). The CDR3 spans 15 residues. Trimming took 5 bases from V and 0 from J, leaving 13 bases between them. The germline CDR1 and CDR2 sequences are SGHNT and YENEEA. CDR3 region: CASSIPGVMNTEAFF. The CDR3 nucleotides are TGTGCCAGCAGCATCCCGGGGGTCATGAACACTGAAGCTTTCTTT.

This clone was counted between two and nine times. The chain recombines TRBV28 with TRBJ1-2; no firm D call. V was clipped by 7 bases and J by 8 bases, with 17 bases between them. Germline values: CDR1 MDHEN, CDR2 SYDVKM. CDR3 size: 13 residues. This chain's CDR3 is CASKEYSRLGYTF. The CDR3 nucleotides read TGTGCCAGCAAGGAATATAGCCGCTTGGGCTACACCTTC.

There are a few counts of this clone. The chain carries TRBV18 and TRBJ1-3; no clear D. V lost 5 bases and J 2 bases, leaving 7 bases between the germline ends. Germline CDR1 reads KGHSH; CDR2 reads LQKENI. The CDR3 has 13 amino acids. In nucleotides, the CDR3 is TGTGCCAGCTCAGGGGAAACTGGAAACACCATATATTTT. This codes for CASSGETGNTIYF. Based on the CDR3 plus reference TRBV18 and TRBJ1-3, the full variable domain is NAGVMQNPRHLVRRRGQEARLRCSPMKGHSHVYWYRQLPEEGLKFMVYLQKENIIDESGMPKERFSAEFPKEGPSILRIQQVVRGDSAAYFCASSGETGNTIYFGEGSWLTVV.

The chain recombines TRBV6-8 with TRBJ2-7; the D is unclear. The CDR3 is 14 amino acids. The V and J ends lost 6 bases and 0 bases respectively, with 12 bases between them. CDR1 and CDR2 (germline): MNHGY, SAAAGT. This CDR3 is CASSRARSSYEQYF. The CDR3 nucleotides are TGTGCCAGCAGCCGGGCCAGGAGCTCCTACGAGCAGTACTTC.

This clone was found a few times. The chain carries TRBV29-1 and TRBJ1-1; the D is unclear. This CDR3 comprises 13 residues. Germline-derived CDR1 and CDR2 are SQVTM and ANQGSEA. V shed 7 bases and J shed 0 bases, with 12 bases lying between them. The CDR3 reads CSGGSAMNTEAFF. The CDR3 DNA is TGCAGCGGAGGATCCGCTATGAACACTGAAGCTTTCTTT.

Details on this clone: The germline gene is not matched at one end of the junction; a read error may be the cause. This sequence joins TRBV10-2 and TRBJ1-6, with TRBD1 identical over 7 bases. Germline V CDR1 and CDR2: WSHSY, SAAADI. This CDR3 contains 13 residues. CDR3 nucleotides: TGCGCCAGCAGTGGGGGACAGCCCATAAGCCATATCTTT. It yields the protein CASSGGQPISHIF.

As DNA, the CDR3 is TGCGCCAGCAGCCCTTCCACAGGATACACCGGGGAGCTGTTTTTT. Translating gives CASSPSTGYTGELFF. The chain joins TRBV5-1 to TRBJ2-2, with D maybe TRBD1 (5 bases). This CDR3 is 15 amino acids long. Germline CDR1 reads SGHRS; CDR2 reads YFSETQ. Trimming cost V 4 bases and J 3 bases, with 13 bases left between them.

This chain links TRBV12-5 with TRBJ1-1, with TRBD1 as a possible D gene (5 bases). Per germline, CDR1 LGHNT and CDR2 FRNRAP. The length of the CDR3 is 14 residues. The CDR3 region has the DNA TGTGCCAGCACTAGCATGGGGGGAAACACTGAAGCTTTCTTT. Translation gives CASTSMGGNTEAFF. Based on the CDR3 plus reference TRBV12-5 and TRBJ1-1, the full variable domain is DARVTQTPRHKVTEMGQEVTMRCQPILGHNTVFWYRQTMMQGLELLAYFRNRAPLDDSGMPKDRFSAEMPDATLATLKIQPSEPRDSAVYFCASTSMGGNTEAFFGQGTRLTVV.

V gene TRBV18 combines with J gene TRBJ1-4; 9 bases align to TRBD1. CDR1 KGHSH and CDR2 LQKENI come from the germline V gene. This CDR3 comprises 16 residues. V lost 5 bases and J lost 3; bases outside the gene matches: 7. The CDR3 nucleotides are TGTGCCAGCTCATCCCTACAGGGGGCTTCTAATGAAAAACTGTTTTTT. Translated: CASSSLQGASNEKLFF.

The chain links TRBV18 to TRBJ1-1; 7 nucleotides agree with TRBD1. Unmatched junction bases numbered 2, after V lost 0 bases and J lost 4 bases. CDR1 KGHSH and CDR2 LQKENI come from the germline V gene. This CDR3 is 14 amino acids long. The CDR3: CASSPPTGTTEAFF. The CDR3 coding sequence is TGTGCCAGCTCACCACCGACAGGGACCACTGAAGCTTTCTTT. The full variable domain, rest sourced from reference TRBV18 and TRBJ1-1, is NAGVMQNPRHLVRRRGQEARLRCSPMKGHSHVYWYRQLPEEGLKFMVYLQKENIIDESGMPKERFSAEFPKEGPSILRIQQVVRGDSAAYFCASSPPTGTTEAFFGQGTRLTVV.